The sequence of this TCR beta chain was determined in a study of blood T cell repertoires in COVID-19 (dated by TCRdb to 2019 to 2021). About the study as a whole: Samples from collaborators originated in the United States, Italy and Spain and spanned both the acute and convalescent phases of COVID-19. The material from the prospective study consisted of cDNA or gDNA derived from T cells, B-cell-depleted T cells, or PBMCs. Subjects who had been exposed to COVID-19, were actively infected with it, or had recovered from it provided the deeply sampled blood TCRbeta repertoires that made up the dataset. The repertoires were made available in a free public database intended to serve as a resource for research on the immune response to SARS-CoV-2. The samples were drawn from the first 160 participants of the ongoing ImmuneRACE study and from 1,254 subjects provided by 6 global collaborators. The sample metadata nearly always contained a de-identified subject ID, COVID-19 status, age in years and sex. Where available, HLA class I and class II types were obtained from metadata supplied by the sample provider rather than from assay-based typing.

TCRbeta CDR3 regions were amplified from genomic DNA using the immunoSEQ Assay, a bias-controlled multiplex PCR. Concerning the study's data processing: Nucleated cell counts per sample were estimated from amplification of reference gene primers within the assay. To quantify the absolute abundance of each unique TCRbeta CDR3 rearrangement, sequence reads were collapsed and filtered. For each sample, productive Simpson clonality was calculated by taking the square root of Simpson's diversity index across productive rearrangements. Sourced from immuneACCESS, this table was stored by TCRdb with only in-frame sequences that have V and J called. A share of the clones is absent; for the studies checked, an unresolved V gene accounts for under half, and the remainder has no known explanation. The DNA gave D and trimming, while V, J and clone size come from that table. The sample table lists about 130,000 clones, 88% of them with a count of one. The ten most abundant clones make up more than 0.9% of the sample.

Overall results and qualifications from the work: Clinical and demographic metadata were provided uncurated, with the amount varying by source and participant.

Comments on this clone: Its specific antigen is unknown. Base qualities are not at hand, and no much larger clone is one base apart.

Collaborating institutions collected whole blood in K2EDTA tubes following their own protocols. Collaborator samples were shipped for TCRbeta analysis as frozen whole blood, isolated PBMCs, or DNA extracted from either sample type. V was cut back by 8 bases and J by 8 bases, leaving a gap of 12 bases between them. From the germline V gene (reference sequence), CDR1 is DFQATT and CDR2 is SNEGSKA. Including the terminal cysteine and phenylalanine, the CDR3 comprises 11 residues. The read is trimmed to its CDR3 DNA, 33 bases read in frame from base 1. The receptor comes from a woman older than 75 with acute or convalescent COVID-19. The sequenced material came from peripheral blood. Recombination joined TRBV20-1 with TRBJ1-4; perhaps TRBD1 is the D gene, with 5 bases matching. The base sequence is TGCAGTCCCACCGGGGGGGAAAAACTGTTTTTT. It encodes CSPTGGEKLFF.